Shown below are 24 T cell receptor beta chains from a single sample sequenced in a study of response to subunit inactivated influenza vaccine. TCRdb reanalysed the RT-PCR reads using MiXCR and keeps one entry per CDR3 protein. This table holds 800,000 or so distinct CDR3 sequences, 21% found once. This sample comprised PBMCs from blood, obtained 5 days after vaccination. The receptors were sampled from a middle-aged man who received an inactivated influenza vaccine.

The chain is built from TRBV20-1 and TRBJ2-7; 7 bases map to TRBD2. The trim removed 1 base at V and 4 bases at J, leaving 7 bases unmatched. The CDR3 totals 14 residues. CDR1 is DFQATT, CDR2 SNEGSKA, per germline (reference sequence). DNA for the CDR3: TGCAGTGCTAGAGGTGCGGGAGTAGGGTACGAGCAGTACTTC. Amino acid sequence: CSARGAGVGYEQYF.

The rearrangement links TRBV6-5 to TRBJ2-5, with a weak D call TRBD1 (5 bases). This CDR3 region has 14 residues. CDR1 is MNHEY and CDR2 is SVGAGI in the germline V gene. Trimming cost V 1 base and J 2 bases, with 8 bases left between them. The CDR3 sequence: CASSYFTGQETQYF. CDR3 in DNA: TGTGCCAGCAGTTACTTCACAGGACAAGAGACCCAGTACTTC.

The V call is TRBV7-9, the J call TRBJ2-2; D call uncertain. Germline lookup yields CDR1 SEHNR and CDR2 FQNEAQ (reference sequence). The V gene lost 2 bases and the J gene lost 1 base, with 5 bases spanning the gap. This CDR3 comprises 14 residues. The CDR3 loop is CASSLQLNTGELFF. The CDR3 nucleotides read TGTGCCAGCAGCTTACAGTTGAACACCGGGGAGCTGTTTTTT.

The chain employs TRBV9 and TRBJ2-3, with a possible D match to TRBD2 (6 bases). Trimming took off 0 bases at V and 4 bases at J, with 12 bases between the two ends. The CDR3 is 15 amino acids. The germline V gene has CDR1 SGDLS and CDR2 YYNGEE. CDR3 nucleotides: TGTGCCAGCAGCGTAGAGGGACTCGCGGCAGATACGCAGTATTTT. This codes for CASSVEGLAADTQYF.

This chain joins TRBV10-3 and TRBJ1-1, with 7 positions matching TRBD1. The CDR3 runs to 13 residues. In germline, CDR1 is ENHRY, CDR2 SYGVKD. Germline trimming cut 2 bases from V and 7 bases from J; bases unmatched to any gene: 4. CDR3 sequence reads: CAISEGRDSEAFF. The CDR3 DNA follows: TGTGCCATCAGTGAGGGGCGGGACAGTGAAGCTTTCTTT.

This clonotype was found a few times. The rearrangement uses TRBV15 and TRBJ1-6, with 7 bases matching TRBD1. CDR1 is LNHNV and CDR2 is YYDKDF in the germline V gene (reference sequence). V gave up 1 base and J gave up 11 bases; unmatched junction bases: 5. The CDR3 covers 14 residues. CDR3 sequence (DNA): TGTGCCACCAGCAGAGGACAGGGTGTGACACCCCTCCACTTT. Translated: CATSRGQGVTPLHF.

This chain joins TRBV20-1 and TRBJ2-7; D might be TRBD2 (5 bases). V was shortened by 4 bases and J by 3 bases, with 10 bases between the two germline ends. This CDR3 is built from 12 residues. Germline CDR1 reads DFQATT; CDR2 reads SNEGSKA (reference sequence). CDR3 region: CSAKRDFYEQYF. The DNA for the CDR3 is TGCAGTGCTAAGAGGGATTTCTACGAGCAGTACTTC.

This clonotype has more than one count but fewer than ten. CDR3: CASSLLPAATNEKLFF. The CDR3 nucleotides are TGTGCCAGCAGCTTGCTACCAGCTGCAACTAATGAAAAACTGTTTTTT. The chain couples TRBV5-5 to TRBJ1-4; D is unresolved. V was pared by 1 base and J by 0 bases, with 10 bases between. The CDR3 is 16 residues long. Germline CDR1 reads SGHKS; CDR2 reads YYEKEE (reference sequence). Full variable domain (missing parts from reference TRBV5-5 and TRBJ1-4): DAGVTQSPTHLIKTRGQQVTLRCSPISGHKSVSWYQQVLGQGPQFIFQYYEKEERGRGNFPDRFSARQFPNYSSELNVNALLLGDSALYLCASSLLPAATNEKLFFGSGTQLSVL.

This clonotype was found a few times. CDR3 sequence: CAISEAGLASSYNEQFF. The CDR3, as DNA: TGTGCCATCAGTGAGGCTGGACTAGCGAGCTCCTACAATGAGCAGTTCTTC. V gene TRBV10-3 combines with J gene TRBJ2-1; 9 bases line up with TRBD2. The junction had 5 bases not matched to a gene; V was cut back by 2 bases and J by 0 bases. This CDR3 is 17 amino acids long. Germline CDR1 reads ENHRY; CDR2 reads SYGVKD.

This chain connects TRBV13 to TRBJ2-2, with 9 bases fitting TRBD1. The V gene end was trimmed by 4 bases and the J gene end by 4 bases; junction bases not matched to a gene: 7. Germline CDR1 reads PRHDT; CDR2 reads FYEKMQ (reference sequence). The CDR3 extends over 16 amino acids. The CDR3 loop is CASSSRDREITGELFF. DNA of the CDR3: TGTGCCAGCAGCTCACGGGACAGGGAGATCACCGGGGAGCTGTTTTTT.

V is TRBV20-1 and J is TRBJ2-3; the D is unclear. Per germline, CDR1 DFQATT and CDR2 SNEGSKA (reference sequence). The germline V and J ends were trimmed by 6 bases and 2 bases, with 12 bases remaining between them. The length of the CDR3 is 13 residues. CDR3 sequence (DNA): TGCAGTGCATCGGTTCCGGCCACAGATACGCAGTATTTT. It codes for CSASVPATDTQYF.

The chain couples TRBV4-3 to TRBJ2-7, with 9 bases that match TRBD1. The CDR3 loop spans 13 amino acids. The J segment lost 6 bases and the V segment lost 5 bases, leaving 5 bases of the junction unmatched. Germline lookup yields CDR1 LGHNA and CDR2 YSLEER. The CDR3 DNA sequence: TGCGCCAGCAGCAAACAGGGGGCAGGCGAGCAGTACTTC. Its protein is CASSKQGAGEQYF.

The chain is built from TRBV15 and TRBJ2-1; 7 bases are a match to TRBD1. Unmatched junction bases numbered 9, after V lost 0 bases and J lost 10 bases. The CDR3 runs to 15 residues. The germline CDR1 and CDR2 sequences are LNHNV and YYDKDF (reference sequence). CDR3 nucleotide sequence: TGTGCCACCAGCAGAGATCCCTCCACAGGGGAGGAGCAGTTCTTC. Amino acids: CATSRDPSTGEEQFF.

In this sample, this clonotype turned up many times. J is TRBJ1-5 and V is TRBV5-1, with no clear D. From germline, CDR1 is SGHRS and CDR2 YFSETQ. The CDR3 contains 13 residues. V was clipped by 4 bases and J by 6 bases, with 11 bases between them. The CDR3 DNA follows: TGCGCCAGCAGCCCTGAGGGTGGTCAGCCCCAGCATTTT. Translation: CASSPEGGQPQHF.

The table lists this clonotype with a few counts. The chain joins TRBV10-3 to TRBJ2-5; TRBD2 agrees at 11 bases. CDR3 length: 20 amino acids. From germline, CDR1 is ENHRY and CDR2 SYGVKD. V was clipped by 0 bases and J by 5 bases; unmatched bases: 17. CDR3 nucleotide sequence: TGTGCCATCAGTGAGTCGGAGACTAGCGGGGAACTGCCCCCCGGGGAGACCCAGTACTTC. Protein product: CAISESETSGELPPGETQYF.

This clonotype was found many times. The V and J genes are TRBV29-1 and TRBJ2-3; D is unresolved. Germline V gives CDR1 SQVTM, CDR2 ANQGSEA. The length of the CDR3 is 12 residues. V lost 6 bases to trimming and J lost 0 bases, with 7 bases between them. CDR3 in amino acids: CSVQVSTDTQYF. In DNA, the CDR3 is TGCAGCGTGCAGGTTAGCACAGATACGCAGTATTTT.

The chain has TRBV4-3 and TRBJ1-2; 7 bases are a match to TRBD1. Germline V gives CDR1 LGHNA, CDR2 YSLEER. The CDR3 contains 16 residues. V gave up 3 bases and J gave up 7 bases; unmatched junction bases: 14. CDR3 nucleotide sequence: TGCGCCAGCAGCCATTATGCCTCGACAGGGCAAGGTGGCTACACCTTC. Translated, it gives CASSHYASTGQGGYTF.

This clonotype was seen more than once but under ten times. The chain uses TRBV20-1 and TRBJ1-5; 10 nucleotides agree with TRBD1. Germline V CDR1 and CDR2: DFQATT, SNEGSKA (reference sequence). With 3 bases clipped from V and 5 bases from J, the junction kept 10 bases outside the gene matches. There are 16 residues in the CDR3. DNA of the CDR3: TGCAGTGCTAGCGTGGGCATAGGGACAGGGGATCAGCCCCAGCATTTT. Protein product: CSASVGIGTGDQPQHF.

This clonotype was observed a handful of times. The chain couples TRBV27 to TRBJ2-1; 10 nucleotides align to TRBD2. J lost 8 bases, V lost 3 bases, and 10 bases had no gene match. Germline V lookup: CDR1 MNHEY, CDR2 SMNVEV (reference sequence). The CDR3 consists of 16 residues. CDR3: CASSFKAGGPRDEQFF. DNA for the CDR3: TGTGCCAGCAGTTTTAAAGCGGGAGGGCCTAGGGATGAGCAGTTCTTC.

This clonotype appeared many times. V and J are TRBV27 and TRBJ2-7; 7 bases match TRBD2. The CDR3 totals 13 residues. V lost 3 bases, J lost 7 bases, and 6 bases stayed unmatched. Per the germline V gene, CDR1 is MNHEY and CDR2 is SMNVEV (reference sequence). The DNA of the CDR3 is TGTGCCAGCAGTTTGGGGGGGTCCGGGGAGCAGTACTTC. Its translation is CASSLGGSGEQYF.

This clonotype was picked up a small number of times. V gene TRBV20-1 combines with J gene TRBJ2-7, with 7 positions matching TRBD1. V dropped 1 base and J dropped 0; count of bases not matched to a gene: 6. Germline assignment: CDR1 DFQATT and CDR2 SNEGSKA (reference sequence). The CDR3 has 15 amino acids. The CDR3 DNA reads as TGCAGTGCTAGAGTGGGACAGCTTCTCTCCTACGAGCAGTACTTC. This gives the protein CSARVGQLLSYEQYF.

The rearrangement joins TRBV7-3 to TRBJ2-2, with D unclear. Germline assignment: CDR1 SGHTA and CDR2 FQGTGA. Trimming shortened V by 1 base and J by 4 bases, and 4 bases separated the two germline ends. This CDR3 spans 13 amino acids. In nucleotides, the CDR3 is TGTGCCAGCAGCTTAAAGGCCACCGGGGAGCTGTTTTTT. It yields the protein CASSLKATGELFF.

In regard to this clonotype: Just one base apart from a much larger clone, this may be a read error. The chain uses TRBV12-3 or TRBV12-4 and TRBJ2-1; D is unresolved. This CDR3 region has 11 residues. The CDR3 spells CTSSQQGEQFF. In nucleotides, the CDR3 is TGTACCAGCAGCCAACAAGGCGAGCAGTTCTTC.

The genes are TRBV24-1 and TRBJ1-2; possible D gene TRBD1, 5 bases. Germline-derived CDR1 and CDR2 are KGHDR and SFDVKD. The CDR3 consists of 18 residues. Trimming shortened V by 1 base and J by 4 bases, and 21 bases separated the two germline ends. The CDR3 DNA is TGTGCCACCAGTGATTTCTCCGATCGGGGCAGAAACGTCTATGGCTACACCTTC. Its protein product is CATSDFSDRGRNVYGYTF.